The rows below give T cell receptor beta chains drawn from one sample of a study of T-cell memory formation after mild COVID-19. TCRdb itself ran the 5' RACE reads through MiXCR, one entry per CDR3 protein. This sample carries 400,000 to 450,000 distinct CDR3 sequences, roughly 18% of them seen once, and the ten largest clones take roughly 21%. The sample was PBMCs or a T cell subset sorted from them (not recorded which). The origin of the receptors is a man between 18 and 35 years old who had mild COVID-19 (a few samples of this study predate the infection). Cell type and time point are not known. Both conserved end residues are part of each CDR3. The order of the fields is D gene, J gene, clone size, V gene, CDR3 protein, CDR3 DNA. A D gene is named only where the DNA matches it firmly. Where a row states a size, it is once, few, many or the class of an expanded clone; other rows omit it.

d_gene: -
j_gene: TRBJ2-3
abundance: many
v_gene: TRBV4-3
CDR3aa: CASSQDWDRGADTQYF
CDR3nt: TGCGCCAGCAGCCAAGATTGGGACCGCGGGGCAGATACGCAGTATTTT

d_gene: -
j_gene: TRBJ2-5
abundance: few
v_gene: TRBV7-2
CDR3aa: CASSLGGSEQTQYF
CDR3nt: TGTGCCAGCAGCTTAGGGGGGAGCGAACAGACCCAGTACTTC

d_gene: -
j_gene: TRBJ1-2
abundance: -
v_gene: TRBV5-1
CDR3aa: CASSLDVGGTDWNGYTF
CDR3nt: TGCGCCAGCAGCTTGGATGTAGGAGGTACGGATTGGAATGGCTACACCTTC

d_gene: -
j_gene: TRBJ2-7
abundance: -
v_gene: TRBV30
CDR3aa: CAWSVRVRYEQYF
CDR3nt: TGTGCCTGGAGTGTACGCGTTAGATACGAGCAGTACTTC

d_gene: TRBD2
j_gene: TRBJ2-2
abundance: few
v_gene: TRBV5-1
CDR3aa: CASSPPRSGGTGGTGELFF
CDR3nt: TGCGCCAGCAGCCCTCCTCGCAGCGGGGGCACCGGGGGCACCGGGGAGCTGTTTTTT

d_gene: -
j_gene: TRBJ2-1
abundance: few
v_gene: TRBV11-2
CDR3aa: CASSLNPGRGQGNEQFF
CDR3nt: TGTGCCAGCAGCTTAAACCCCGGGAGGGGGCAGGGCAATGAGCAGTTCTTC

d_gene: -
j_gene: TRBJ2-5
abundance: few
v_gene: TRBV9
CDR3aa: CASSARLDLQETQYF
CDR3nt: TGTGCCAGCAGCGCAAGACTAGACCTACAAGAGACCCAGTACTTC

d_gene: -
j_gene: TRBJ2-1
abundance: few
v_gene: TRBV29-1
CDR3aa: CSVDISDNEQFF
CDR3nt: TGCAGCGTTGATATTAGCGACAATGAGCAGTTCTTC

d_gene: -
j_gene: TRBJ2-5
abundance: few
v_gene: TRBV5-4
CDR3aa: CASSGPLQETQYF
CDR3nt: TGTGCCAGCAGCGGACCCCTCCAAGAGACCCAGTACTTC

d_gene: TRBD1
j_gene: TRBJ1-1
abundance: -
v_gene: TRBV6-2/TRBV6-3
CDR3aa: CASSYTGQGITEAFF
CDR3nt: TGTGCCAGCAGTTACACTGGACAGGGGATCACTGAAGCTTTCTTT

d_gene: -
j_gene: TRBJ2-3
abundance: few
v_gene: TRBV4-3
CDR3aa: CASSQDGRADTQYF
CDR3nt: TGCGCCAGCAGCCAAGACGGGCGCGCAGATACGCAGTATTTT

d_gene: -
j_gene: TRBJ2-5
abundance: few
v_gene: TRBV2
CDR3aa: CASSEISSPQETQYF
CDR3nt: TGTGCCAGCAGTGAAATTTCTTCGCCCCAAGAGACCCAGTACTTC

d_gene: -
j_gene: TRBJ1-1
abundance: few
v_gene: TRBV7-8
CDR3aa: CASSLEQARAAFF
CDR3nt: TGTGCCAGCAGCTTAGAACAGGCCCGTGCTGCTTTCTTT

d_gene: TRBD1
j_gene: TRBJ2-1
abundance: few
v_gene: TRBV7-8
CDR3aa: CASSSDRVAAGEQFF
CDR3nt: TGTGCCAGCAGCTCGGACAGGGTCGCTGCTGGTGAGCAGTTCTTC

d_gene: -
j_gene: TRBJ2-1
abundance: -
v_gene: TRBV3-1
CDR3aa: CASRRRNLGGHEQFF
CDR3nt: TGTGCCAGCAGGCGGAGGAACCTTGGGGGCCATGAGCAGTTCTTC

d_gene: -
j_gene: TRBJ1-1
abundance: few
v_gene: TRBV5-6
CDR3aa: CASSLVDGVEAFF
CDR3nt: TGTGCCAGCAGCTTGGTGGACGGCGTTGAAGCTTTCTTT

d_gene: -
j_gene: TRBJ2-1
abundance: many
v_gene: TRBV7-8
CDR3aa: CASSIGRYNEQFF
CDR3nt: TGTGCCAGCAGCATTGGGAGGTACAATGAGCAGTTCTTC

d_gene: -
j_gene: TRBJ2-5
abundance: many
v_gene: TRBV7-2
CDR3aa: CASSGAGSQETQYF
CDR3nt: TGTGCCAGCAGCGGGGCGGGGAGCCAAGAGACCCAGTACTTC

d_gene: -
j_gene: TRBJ1-5
abundance: -
v_gene: TRBV5-5
CDR3aa: CASSLVPSASNQPQHF
CDR3nt: TGTGCCAGCAGCTTGGTTCCATCAGCCAGCAATCAGCCCCAGCATTTT

d_gene: TRBD1
j_gene: TRBJ1-1
abundance: -
v_gene: TRBV7-9
CDR3aa: CASSPQGGIKAFF
CDR3nt: TGTGCCAGCAGCCCGCAGGGGGGGATTAAAGCTTTCTTT

d_gene: -
j_gene: TRBJ1-1
abundance: -
v_gene: TRBV4-2
CDR3aa: CASSQDGNWNTEAFF
CDR3nt: TGTGCCAGCAGCCAAGACGGGAACTGGAACACTGAAGCTTTCTTT

d_gene: -
j_gene: TRBJ1-6
abundance: -
v_gene: TRBV30
CDR3aa: CAWSVREVSPLHF
CDR3nt: TGTGCCTGGAGTGTACGGGAGGTTTCACCCCTCCACTTT

d_gene: -
j_gene: TRBJ1-5
abundance: -
v_gene: TRBV6-5
CDR3aa: CASSYSLGGGQPQHF
CDR3nt: TGTGCCAGCAGTTACTCCCTCGGGGGAGGTCAGCCCCAGCATTTT

d_gene: -
j_gene: TRBJ2-7
abundance: -
v_gene: TRBV7-6
CDR3aa: CASSLAAGGYEQYF
CDR3nt: TGTGCCAGCAGCTTAGCGGCAGGGGGGTACGAGCAGTACTTC

d_gene: -
j_gene: TRBJ1-2
abundance: -
v_gene: TRBV6-5
CDR3aa: CASSYSRADGYTF
CDR3nt: TGTGCCAGCAGTTACTCGAGGGCGGATGGCTACACCTTC

d_gene: TRBD1
j_gene: TRBJ1-3
abundance: few
v_gene: TRBV10-3
CDR3aa: CAIRGDSSGNTIYF
CDR3nt: TGTGCCATCAGGGGGGACAGCTCTGGAAACACCATATATTTT

d_gene: -
j_gene: TRBJ2-7
abundance: few
v_gene: TRBV29-1
CDR3aa: CSVSGREQYF
CDR3nt: TGCAGCGTCTCAGGACGGGAGCAGTACTTC

d_gene: -
j_gene: TRBJ2-4
abundance: few
v_gene: TRBV5-1
CDR3aa: CASSLGVGDIQYF
CDR3nt: TGCGCCAGCAGCTTGGGCGTGGGAGACATTCAGTACTTC

d_gene: -
j_gene: TRBJ1-5
abundance: -
v_gene: TRBV28
CDR3aa: CASSLLYLWGRDGNQPQHF
CDR3nt: TGTGCCAGCAGTTTACTTTATCTTTGGGGGCGGGATGGCAATCAGCCCCAGCATTTT

d_gene: -
j_gene: TRBJ1-1
abundance: many
v_gene: TRBV20-1
CDR3aa: CSAQYPSTGEAFF
CDR3nt: TGCAGTGCTCAATACCCTTCGACTGGAGAAGCTTTCTTT